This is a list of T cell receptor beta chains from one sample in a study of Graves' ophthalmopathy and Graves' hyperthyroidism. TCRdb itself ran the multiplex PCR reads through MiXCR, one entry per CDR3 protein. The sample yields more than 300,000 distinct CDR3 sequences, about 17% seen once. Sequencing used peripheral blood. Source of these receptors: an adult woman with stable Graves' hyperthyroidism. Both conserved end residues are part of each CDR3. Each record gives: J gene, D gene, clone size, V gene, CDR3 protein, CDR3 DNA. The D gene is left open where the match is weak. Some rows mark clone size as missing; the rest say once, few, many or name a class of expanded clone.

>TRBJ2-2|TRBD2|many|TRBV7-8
CASSLFSAGETGELFF
TGTGCCAGCAGCTTATTCTCAGCGGGAGAGACCGGGGAGCTGTTTTTT
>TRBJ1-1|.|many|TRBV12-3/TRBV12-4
CASSPRTRGWAEAFF
TGTGCCAGCAGCCCCCGCACGAGGGGCTGGGCTGAAGCTTTCTTT
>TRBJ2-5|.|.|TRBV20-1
CSARDPEGTQYF
TGCAGTGCTAGAGATCCGGAAGGGACCCAGTACTTC
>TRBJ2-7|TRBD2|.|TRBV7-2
CASSFYSGRESEQYF
TGTGCCAGCAGCTTCTATAGCGGGCGGGAATCCGAGCAGTACTTC
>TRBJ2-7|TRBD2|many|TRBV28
CASSSRLAGGQDEQYF
TGTGCCAGCAGCTCACGACTAGCGGGAGGGCAGGACGAGCAGTACTTC
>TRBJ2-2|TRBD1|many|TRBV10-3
CAIPSGTGSTGELFF
TGTGCCATTCCTTCCGGGACAGGGAGCACCGGGGAGCTGTTTTTT
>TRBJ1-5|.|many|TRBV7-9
CASSWALGGDSNQPQHF
TGTGCCAGCAGCTGGGCTTTGGGAGGGGACAGCAATCAGCCCCAGCATTTT
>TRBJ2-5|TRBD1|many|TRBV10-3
CAISPERAGGTQYF
TGTGCCATCAGTCCGGAGAGGGCAGGGGGGACCCAGTACTTC
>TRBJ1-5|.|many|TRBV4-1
CASSQEMGYAGFQPQHF
TGCGCCAGCAGCCAAGAAATGGGGTACGCCGGTTTTCAGCCCCAGCATTTT
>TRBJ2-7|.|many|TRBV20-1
CSASRGSYEQYF
TGCAGTGCTAGCAGGGGCTCCTACGAGCAGTACTTC
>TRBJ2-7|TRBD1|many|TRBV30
CAWSGGQGAYEQYF
TGTGCCTGGAGCGGCGGACAGGGAGCCTACGAGCAGTACTTC
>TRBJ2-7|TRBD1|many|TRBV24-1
CATSDPGQGGEQYF
TGTGCCACCAGTGACCCCGGACAGGGGGGCGAGCAGTACTTC
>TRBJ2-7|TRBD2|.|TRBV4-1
CASSQVGLAGYSYEQYF
TGCGCCAGCAGCCAAGTGGGACTAGCGGGTTACTCCTACGAGCAGTACTTC
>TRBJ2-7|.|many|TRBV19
CASSPSGWLQPNEQYF
TGTGCCAGTAGCCCTAGTGGCTGGCTCCAACCTAACGAGCAGTACTTC
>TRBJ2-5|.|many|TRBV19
CASSMFRGETQYF
TGTGCCAGTAGTATGTTTAGGGGAGAGACCCAGTACTTC
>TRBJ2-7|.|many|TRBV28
CASTSFRGSGYEQYF
TGTGCCAGCACCTCCTTCCGAGGGAGCGGGTACGAGCAGTACTTC
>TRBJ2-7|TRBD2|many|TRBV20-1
CSARALPSGSYEQYF
TGCAGTGCTAGAGCCCTTCCTAGCGGGAGTTACGAGCAGTACTTC
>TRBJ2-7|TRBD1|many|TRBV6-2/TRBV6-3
CASSPQKGAKVIPTYEQYF
TGTGCCAGCAGCCCTCAAAAGGGGGCCAAAGTGATCCCAACCTACGAGCAGTACTTC
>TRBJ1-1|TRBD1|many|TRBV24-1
CATSDTRQGLWTEAFF
TGTGCCACCAGTGACACAAGACAGGGGTTATGGACTGAAGCTTTCTTT
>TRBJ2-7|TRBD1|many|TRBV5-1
CASSSGFLRDSLPSDEQYF
TGCGCCAGCAGCTCCGGCTTCCTCCGGGACAGTCTACCCTCTGACGAGCAGTACTTC
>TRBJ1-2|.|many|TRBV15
CATSRDRGGYGYTF
TGTGCCACCAGCAGAGATCGGGGGGGTTATGGCTACACCTTC
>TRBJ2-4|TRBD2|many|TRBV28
CASSFPPGLAVAKNIQYF
TGTGCCAGCAGTTTCCCCCCGGGACTAGCGGTAGCCAAAAACATTCAGTACTTC
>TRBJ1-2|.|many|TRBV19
CASTPSPTDNYGYTF
TGTGCCAGTACCCCATCCCCGACAGATAACTATGGCTACACCTTC
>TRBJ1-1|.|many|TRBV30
CAWSVPRVTEAFF
TGTGCCTGGAGTGTACCGAGGGTTACTGAAGCTTTCTTT
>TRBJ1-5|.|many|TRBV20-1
CSARGPLNQPQHF
TGCAGTGCTAGGGGACCTCTAAATCAGCCCCAGCATTTT
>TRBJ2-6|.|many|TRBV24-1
CATSDPTRSGANVLTF
TGTGCCACCAGTGACCCTACACGCTCTGGGGCCAACGTCCTGACTTTC
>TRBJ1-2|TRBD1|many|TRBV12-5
CASGGRDREIYGYTF
TGTGCTAGTGGTGGCCGGGACAGGGAGATCTATGGCTACACCTTC
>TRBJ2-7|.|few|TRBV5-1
CASSYQRVTDEQYF
TGCGCCAGCAGCTACCAGCGGGTAACGGACGAGCAGTACTTC
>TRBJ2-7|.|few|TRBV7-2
CASSLEWGMDEQYF
TGTGCCAGCAGCTTAGAGTGGGGAATGGACGAGCAGTACTTC
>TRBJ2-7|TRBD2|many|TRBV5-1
CASSLTSGRAYEQYF
TGCGCCAGCAGCTTGACTAGCGGGAGGGCCTACGAGCAGTACTTC
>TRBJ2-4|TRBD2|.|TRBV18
CASSPGEGHIQYF
TGTGCCAGCTCACCAGGGGAGGGTCACATTCAGTACTTC
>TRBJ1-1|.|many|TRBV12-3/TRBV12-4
CASSFNTQAGGEAFF
TGTGCCAGCAGTTTTAATACTCAGGCCGGGGGTGAAGCTTTCTTT
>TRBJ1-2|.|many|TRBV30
CAWSGTSDLDYGYTF
TGTGCCTGGAGCGGAACCTCGGACCTGGACTATGGCTACACCTTC
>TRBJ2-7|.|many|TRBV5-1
CASSRMALLREQYF
TGCGCCAGCAGTCGGATGGCCCTTCTAAGAGAGCAGTACTTC
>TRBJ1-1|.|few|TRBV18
CASSPGVLRVEYNTEAFF
TGTGCCAGCTCACCGGGGGTTCTTCGGGTTGAGTACAACACTGAAGCTTTCTTT